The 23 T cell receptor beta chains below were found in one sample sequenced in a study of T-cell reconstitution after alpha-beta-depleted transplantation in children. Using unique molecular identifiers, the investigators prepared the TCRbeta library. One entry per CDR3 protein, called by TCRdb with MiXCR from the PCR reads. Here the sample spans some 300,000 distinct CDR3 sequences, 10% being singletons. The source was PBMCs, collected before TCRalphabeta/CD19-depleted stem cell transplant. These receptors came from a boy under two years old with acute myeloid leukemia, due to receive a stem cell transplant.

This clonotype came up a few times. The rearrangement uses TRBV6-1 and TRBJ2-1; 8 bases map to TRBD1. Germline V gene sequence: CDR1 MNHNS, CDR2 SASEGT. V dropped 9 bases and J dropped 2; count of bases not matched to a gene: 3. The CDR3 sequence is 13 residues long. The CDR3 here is CASRQGTYNEQFF. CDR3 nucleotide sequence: TGTGCCAGTCGACAGGGGACCTACAATGAGCAGTTCTTC.

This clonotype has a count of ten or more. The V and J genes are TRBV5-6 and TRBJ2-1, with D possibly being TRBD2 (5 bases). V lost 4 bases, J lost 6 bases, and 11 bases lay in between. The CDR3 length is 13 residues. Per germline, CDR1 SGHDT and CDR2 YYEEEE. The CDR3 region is CASSPQDFNEQFF. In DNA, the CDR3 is TGTGCCAGCAGCCCCCAGGACTTCAATGAGCAGTTCTTC.

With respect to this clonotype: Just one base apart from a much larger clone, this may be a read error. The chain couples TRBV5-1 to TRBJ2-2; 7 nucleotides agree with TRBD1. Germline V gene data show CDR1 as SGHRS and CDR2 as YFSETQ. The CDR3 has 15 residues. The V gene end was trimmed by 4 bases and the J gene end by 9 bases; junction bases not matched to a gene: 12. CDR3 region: CASSQDRPGTRELFF. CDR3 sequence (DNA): TGCGCCAGCAGCCAGGACAGGCCTGGAACCAGGGAGCTGTTTTTT.

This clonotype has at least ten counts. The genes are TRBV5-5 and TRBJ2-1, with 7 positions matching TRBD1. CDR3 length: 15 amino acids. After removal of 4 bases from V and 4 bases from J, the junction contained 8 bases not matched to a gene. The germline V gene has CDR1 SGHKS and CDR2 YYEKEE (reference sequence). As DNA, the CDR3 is TGTGCCAGCAGCGTGACAGGGTCTTTTTACAATGAGCAGTTCTTC. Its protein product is CASSVTGSFYNEQFF.

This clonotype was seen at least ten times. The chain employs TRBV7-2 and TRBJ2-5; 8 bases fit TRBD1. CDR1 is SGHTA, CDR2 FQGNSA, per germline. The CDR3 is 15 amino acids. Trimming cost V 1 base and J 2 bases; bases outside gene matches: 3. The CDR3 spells CASSLEQGVQETQYF. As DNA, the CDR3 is TGTGCCAGCAGCTTAGAACAGGGGGTTCAAGAGACCCAGTACTTC.

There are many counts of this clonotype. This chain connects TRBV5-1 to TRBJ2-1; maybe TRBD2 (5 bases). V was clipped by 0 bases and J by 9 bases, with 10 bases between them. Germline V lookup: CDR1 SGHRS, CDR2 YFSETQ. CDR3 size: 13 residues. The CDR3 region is CASSLGVRGEQFF. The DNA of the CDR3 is TGCGCCAGCAGCTTGGGGGTCCGGGGTGAGCAGTTCTTC.

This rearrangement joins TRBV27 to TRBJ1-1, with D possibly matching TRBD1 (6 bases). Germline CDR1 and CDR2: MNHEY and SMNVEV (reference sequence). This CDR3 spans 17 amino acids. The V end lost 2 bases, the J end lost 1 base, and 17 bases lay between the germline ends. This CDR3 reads CASSLGHGGPWNTEAFF. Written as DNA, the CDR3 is TGTGCCAGCAGTTTAGGTCACGGGGGGCCGTGGAACACTGAAGCTTTCTTT.

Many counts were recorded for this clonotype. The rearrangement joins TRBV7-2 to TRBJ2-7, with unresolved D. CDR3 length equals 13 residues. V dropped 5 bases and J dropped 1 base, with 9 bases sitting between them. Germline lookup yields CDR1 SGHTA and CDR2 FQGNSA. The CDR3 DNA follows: TGTGCCAGCAGCCCTTGGCGGTCCTACGAGCAGTACTTC. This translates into CASSPWRSYEQYF.

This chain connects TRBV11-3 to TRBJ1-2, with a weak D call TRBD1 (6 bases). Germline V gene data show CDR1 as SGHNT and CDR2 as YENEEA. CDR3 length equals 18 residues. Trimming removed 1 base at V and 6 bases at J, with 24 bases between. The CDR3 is CASSLVETGRANRHGYTF. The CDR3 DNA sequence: TGTGCCAGCAGCTTAGTTGAGACAGGCCGTGCTAATCGGCATGGCTACACCTTC.

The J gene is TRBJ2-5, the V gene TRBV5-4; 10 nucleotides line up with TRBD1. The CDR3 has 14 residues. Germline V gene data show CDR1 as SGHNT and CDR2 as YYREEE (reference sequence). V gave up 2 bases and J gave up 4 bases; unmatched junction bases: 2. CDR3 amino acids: CASSFDRGRETQYF. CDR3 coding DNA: TGTGCCAGCAGCTTCGACAGGGGGCGAGAGACCCAGTACTTC.

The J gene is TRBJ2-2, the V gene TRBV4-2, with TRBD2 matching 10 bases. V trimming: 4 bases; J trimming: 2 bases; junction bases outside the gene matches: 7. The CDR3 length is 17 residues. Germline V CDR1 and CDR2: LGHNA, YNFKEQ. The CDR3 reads CASSPMGLATNTGELFF. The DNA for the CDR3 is TGTGCCAGCAGCCCGATGGGACTAGCGACCAACACCGGGGAGCTGTTTTTT.

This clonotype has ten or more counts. The CDR3, as DNA: TGCAGTGCCCCCCTAGCGGGACGGACAGATACGCAGTATTTT. Protein: CSAPLAGRTDTQYF. The chain joins TRBV20-1 to TRBJ2-3; 9 nucleotides align to TRBD2. J lost 3 bases, V lost 6 bases, and 7 bases had no gene match. CDR1 is DFQATT, CDR2 SNEGSKA, per germline (reference sequence). This CDR3 is 14 amino acids long.

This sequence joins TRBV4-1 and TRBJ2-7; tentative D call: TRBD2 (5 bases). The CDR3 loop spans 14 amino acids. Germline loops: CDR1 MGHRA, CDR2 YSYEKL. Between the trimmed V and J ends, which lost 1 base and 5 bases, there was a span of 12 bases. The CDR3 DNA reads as TGCGCCAGCAGCCAAGTTGCGGTGGGAGACGAGCAGTACTTC. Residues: CASSQVAVGDEQYF.

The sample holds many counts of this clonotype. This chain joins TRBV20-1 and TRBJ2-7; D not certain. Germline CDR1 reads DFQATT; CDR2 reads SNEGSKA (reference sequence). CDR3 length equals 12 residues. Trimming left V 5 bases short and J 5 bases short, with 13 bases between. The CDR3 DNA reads TGCAGTGCTCCCCTTAAAGGGAACGAGCAGTACTTC. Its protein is CSAPLKGNEQYF.

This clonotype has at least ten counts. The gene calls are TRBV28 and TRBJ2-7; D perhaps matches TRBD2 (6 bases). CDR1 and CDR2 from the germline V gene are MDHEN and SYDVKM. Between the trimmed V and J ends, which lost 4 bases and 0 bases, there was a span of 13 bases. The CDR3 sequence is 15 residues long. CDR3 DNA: TGTGCCAGCAGTTCGAAGCGGGCGTTCTCCTACGAGCAGTACTTC. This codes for CASSSKRAFSYEQYF.

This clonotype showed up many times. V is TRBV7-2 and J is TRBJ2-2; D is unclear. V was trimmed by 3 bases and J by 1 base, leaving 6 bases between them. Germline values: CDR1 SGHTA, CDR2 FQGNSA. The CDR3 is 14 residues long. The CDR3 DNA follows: TGTGCCAGCAGCTTCCCCAGGAACACCGGGGAGCTGTTTTTT. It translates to CASSFPRNTGELFF.

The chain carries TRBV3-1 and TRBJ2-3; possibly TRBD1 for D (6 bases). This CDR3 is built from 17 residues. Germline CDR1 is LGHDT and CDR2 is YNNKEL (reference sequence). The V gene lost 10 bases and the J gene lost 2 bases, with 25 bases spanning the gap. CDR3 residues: CATSQPIERTATDTQYF. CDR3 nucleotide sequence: TGTGCCACCTCCCAGCCAATCGAGCGGACAGCCACAGATACGCAGTATTTT.

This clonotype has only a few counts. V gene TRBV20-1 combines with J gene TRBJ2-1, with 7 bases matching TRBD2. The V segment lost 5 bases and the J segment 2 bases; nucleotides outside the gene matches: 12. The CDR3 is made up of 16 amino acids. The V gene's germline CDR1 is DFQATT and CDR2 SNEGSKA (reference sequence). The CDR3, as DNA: TGCAGTGCTGGACGGGGGACTATGGAAACCTACAATGAGCAGTTCTTC. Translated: CSAGRGTMETYNEQFF.

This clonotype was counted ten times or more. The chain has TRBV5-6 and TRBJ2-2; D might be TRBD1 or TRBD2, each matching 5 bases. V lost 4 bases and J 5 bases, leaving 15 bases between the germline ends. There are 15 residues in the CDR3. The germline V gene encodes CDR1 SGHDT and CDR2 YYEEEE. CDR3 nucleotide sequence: TGTGCCAGCAGCCCGAACCCCGGGGCGACCGGGGAGCTGTTTTTT. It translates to CASSPNPGATGELFF.

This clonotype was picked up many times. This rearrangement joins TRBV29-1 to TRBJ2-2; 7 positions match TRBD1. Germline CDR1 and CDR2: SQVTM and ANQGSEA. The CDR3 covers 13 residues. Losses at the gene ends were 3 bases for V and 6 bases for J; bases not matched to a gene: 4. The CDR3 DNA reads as TGCAGCGTTGATACAGGGGTGGCCGGGGAGCTGTTTTTT. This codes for CSVDTGVAGELFF.

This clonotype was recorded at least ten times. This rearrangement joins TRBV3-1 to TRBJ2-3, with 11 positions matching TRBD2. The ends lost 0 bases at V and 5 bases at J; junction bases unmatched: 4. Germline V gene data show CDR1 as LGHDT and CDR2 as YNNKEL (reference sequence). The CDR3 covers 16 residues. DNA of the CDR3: TGTGCCAGCAGCCAAGATCTAGCGGGGGGAAGAGATACGCAGTATTTT. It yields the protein CASSQDLAGGRDTQYF.

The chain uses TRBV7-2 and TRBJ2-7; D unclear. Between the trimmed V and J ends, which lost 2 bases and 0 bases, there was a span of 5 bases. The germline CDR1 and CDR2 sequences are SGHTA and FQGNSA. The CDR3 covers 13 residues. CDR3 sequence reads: CASSLLHSYEQYF. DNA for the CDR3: TGTGCCAGCAGCTTACTACACTCCTACGAGCAGTACTTC.

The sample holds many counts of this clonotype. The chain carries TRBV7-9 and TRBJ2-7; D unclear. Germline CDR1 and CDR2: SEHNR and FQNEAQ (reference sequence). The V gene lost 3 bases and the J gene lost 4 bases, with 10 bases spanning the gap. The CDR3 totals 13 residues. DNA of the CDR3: TGTGCCAGCAGCTTCATTAGCAGATACGAGCAGTACTTC. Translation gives CASSFISRYEQYF.